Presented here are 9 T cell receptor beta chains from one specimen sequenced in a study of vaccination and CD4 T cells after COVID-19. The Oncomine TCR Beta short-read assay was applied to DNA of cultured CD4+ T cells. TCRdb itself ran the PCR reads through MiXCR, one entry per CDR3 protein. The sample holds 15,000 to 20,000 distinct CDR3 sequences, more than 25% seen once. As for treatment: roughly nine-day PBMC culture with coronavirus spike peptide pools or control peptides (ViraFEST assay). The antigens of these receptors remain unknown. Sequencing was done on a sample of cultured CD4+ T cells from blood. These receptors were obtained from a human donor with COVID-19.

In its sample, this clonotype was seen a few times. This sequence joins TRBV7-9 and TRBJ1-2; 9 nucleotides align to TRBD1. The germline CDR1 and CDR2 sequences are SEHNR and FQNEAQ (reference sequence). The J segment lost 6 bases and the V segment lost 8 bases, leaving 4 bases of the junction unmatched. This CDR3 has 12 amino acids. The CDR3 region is CASQGQGNGYTF. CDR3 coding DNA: TGTGCCAGCCAGGGACAGGGTAATGGCTACACCTTC.

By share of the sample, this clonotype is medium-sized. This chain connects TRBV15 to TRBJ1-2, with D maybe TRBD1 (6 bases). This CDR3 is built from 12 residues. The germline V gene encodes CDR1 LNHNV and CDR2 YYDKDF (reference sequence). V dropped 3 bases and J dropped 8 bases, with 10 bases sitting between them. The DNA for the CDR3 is TGTGCCACCAGCAGGGCAGGGGAAGGCTACACCTTC. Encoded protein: CATSRAGEGYTF.

This chain's CDR3 is CASSYPGPNPPLHF. CDR3 bases: TGTGCCAGCAGTTACCCAGGACCGAACCCCCCCCTCCACTTT. The chain couples TRBV6-5 to TRBJ1-6, with D unresolved. This CDR3 contains 14 residues. V was trimmed by 2 bases and J by 13 bases, leaving 15 bases between them. From germline, CDR1 is MNHEY and CDR2 SVGAGI.

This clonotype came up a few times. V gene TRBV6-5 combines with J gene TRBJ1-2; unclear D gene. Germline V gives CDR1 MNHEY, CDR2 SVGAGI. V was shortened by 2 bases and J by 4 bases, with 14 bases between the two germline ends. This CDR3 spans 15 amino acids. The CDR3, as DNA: TGTGCCAGCAGTTACCGAGGCGGCGGATCCTATGGCTACACCTTC. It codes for CASSYRGGGSYGYTF.

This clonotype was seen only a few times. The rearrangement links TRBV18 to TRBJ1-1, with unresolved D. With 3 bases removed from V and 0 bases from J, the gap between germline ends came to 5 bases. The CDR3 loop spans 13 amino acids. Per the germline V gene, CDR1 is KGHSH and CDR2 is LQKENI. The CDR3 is CASSPGMNTEAFF. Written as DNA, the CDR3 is TGTGCCAGCTCACCTGGGATGAACACTGAAGCTTTCTTT.

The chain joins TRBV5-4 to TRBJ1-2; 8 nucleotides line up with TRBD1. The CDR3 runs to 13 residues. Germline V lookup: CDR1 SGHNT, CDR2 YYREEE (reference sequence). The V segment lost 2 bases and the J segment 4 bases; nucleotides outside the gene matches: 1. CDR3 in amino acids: CASSFTGGYGYTF. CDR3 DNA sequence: TGTGCCAGCAGCTTTACAGGGGGCTATGGCTACACCTTC. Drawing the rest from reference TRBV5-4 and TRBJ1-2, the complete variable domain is ETGVTQSPTHLIKTRGQQVTLRCSSQSGHNTVSWYQQALGQGPQFIFQYYREEENGRGNFPPRFSGLQFPNYSSELNVNALELDDSALYLCASSFTGGYGYTFGSGTRLTVV.

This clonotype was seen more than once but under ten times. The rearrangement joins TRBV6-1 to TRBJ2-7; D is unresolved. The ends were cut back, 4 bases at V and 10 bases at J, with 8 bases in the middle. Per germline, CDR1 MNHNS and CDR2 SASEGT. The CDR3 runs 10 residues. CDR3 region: CASSGHRQYF. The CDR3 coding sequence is TGTGCCAGCAGTGGACACCGCCAGTACTTC.

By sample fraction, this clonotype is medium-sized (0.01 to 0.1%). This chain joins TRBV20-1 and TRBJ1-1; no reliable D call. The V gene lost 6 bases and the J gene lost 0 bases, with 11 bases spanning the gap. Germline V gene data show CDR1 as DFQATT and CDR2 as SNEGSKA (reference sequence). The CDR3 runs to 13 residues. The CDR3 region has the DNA TGCAGTGCCGACGGCGTCATGAACACTGAAGCTTTCTTT. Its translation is CSADGVMNTEAFF.

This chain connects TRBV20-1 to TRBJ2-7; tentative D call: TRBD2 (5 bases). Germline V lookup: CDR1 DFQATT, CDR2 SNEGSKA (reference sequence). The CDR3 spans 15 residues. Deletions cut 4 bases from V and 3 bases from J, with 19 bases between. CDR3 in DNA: TGCAGTGCTATGGCGCTCGGGCTAGCCGGCTACGAGCAGTACTTC. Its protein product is CSAMALGLAGYEQYF.